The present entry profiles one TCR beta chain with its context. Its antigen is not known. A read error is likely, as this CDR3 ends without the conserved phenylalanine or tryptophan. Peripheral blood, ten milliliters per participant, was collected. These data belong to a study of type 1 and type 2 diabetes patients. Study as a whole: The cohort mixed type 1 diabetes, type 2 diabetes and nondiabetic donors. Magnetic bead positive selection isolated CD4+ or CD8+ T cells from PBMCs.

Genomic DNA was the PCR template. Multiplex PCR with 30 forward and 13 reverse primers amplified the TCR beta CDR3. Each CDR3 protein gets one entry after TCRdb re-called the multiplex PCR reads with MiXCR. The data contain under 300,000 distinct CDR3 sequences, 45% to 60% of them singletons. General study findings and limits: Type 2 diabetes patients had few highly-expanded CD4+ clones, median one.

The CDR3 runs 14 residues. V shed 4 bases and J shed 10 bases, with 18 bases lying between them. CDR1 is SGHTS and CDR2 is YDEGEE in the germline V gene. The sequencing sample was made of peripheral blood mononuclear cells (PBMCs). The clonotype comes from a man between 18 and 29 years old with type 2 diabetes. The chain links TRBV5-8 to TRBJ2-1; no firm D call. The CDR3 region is CASSNTRPFSEQFS. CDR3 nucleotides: TGTGCCAGCAGCAACACCAGACCCTTTTCGGAGCAGTTCTCC.